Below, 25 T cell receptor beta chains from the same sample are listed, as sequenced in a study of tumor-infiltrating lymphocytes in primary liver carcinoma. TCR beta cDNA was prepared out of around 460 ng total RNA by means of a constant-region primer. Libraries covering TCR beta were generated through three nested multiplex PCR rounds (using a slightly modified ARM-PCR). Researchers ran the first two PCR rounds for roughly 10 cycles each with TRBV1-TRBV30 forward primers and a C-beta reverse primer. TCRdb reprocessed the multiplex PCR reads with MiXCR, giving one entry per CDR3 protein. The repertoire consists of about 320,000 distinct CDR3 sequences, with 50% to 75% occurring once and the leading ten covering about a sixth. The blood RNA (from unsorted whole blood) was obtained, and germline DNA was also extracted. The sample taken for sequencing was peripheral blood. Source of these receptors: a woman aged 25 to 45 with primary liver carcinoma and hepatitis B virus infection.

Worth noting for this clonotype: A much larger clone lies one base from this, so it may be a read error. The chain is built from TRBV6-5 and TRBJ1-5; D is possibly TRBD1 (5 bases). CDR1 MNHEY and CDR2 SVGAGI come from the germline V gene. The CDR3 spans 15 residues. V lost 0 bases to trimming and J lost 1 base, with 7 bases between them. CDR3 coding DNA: TGTGCCAGCAGTTACTCAGGGACCAGCAATCAGCCCCAGCATTTT. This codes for CASSYSGTSNQPQHF.

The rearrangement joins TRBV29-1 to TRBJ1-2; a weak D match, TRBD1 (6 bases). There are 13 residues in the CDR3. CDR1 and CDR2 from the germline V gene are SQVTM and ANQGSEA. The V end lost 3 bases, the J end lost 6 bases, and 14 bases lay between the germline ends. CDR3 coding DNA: TGCAGCGTTGACGAGGCCAGGGGAAATGGCTACACCTTC. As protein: CSVDEARGNGYTF.

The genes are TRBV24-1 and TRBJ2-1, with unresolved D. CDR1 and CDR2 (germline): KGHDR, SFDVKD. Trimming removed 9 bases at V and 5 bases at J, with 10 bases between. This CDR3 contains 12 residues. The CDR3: CATSRINNEQFF. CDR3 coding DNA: TGTGCCACCTCGCGTATTAACAATGAGCAGTTCTTC.

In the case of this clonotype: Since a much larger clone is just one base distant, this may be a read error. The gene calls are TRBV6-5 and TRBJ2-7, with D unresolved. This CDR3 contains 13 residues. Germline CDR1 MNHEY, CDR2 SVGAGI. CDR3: CDSSYSVLDEQYF. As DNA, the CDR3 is TGTGACAGCAGTTATTCAGTTCTGGACGAGCAGTACTTC.

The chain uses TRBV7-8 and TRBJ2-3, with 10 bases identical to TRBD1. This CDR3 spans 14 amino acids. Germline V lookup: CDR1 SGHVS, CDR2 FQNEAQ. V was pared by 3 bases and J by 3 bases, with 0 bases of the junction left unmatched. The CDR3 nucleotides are TGTGCCAGCAGCTTGGACAGGGGGACAGATACGCAGTATTTT. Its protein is CASSLDRGTDTQYF.

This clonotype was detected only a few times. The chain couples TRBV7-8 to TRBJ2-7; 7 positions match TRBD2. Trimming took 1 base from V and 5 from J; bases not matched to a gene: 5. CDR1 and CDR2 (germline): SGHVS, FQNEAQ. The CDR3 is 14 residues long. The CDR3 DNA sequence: TGTGCCAGCAGCTTAGGGGGGGGTCCAAACGAGCAGTACTTC. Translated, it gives CASSLGGGPNEQYF.

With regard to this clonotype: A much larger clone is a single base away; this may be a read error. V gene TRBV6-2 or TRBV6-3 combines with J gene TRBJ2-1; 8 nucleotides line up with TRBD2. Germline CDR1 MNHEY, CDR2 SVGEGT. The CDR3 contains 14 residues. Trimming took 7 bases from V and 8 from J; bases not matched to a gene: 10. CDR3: CASTRLSGGDEQFF. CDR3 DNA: TGTGCCAGCACTAGACTATCGGGAGGGGATGAGCAGTTCTTC.

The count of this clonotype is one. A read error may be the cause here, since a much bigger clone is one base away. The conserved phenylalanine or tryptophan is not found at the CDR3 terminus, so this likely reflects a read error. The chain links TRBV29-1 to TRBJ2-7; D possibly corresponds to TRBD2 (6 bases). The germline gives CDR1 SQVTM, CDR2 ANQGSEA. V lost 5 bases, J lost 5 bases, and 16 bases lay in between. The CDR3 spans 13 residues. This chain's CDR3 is CSVLESGLNEQYL. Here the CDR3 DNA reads TGCAGCGTTTTGGAGTCGGGACTCAACGAGCAGTACTTA.

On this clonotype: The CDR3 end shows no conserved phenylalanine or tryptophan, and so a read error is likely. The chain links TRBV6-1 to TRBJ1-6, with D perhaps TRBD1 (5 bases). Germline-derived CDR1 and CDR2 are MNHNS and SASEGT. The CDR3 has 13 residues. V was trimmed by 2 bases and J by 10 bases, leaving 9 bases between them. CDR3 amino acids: CASSERGGSPLHI. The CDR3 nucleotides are TGTGCCAGCAGTGAAAGGGGCGGCTCACCCCTCCACATT.

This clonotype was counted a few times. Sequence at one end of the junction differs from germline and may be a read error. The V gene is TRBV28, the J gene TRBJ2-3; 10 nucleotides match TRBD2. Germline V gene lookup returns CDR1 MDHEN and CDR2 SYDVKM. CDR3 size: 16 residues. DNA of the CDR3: TGTGCCAGCACTCTTAGCGGGAGGCCTAGCACGGATACGCAGTATTTT. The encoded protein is CASTLSGRPSTDTQYF.

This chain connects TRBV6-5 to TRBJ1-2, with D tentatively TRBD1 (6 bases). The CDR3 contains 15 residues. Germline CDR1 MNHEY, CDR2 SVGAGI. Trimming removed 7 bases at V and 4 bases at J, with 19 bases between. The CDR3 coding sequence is TGTGCCAGCACCGAAGGGGGAACCCGTGGCTATGGCTACACCTTC. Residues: CASTEGGTRGYGYTF.

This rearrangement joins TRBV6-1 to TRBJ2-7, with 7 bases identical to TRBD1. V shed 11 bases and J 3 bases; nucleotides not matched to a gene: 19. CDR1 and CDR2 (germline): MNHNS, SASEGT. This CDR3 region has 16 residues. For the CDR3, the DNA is TGTGCCGGAGCCGGGACAGATGGGGATCTTCGCTACGAGCAGTACTTC. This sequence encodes CAGAGTDGDLRYEQYF.

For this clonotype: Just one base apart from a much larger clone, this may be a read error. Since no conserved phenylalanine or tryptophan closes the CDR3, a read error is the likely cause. Here the CDR3 DNA reads TGCAGCGTACTCTCGTGTCTGGACAGGAGACTATACGAGCAGTACTCC. This sequence encodes CSVLSCLDRRLYEQYS. This chain uses TRBV29-1 with TRBJ2-7; 7 bases match TRBD1. CDR1 and CDR2 from the germline V gene are SQVTM and ANQGSEA. CDR3 length: 16 residues. V was clipped by 6 bases and J by 4 bases; unmatched bases: 18.

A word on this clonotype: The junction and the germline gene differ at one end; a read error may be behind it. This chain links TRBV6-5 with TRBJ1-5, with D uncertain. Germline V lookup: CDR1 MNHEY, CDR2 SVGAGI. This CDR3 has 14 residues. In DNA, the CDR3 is TGTGCCAGCAGTTTTTCGGGAAGCAATCAGCCCCTGCATTTT. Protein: CASSFSGSNQPLHF.

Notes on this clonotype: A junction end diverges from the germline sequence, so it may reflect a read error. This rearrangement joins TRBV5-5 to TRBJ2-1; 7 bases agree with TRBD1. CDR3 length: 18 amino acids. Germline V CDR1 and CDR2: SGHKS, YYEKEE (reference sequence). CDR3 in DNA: TGTGTCAGCAGCTGGCCGATAAGTGGGACAGTTTCCTACAATGAGCAGTTCTTC. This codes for CVSSWPISGTVSYNEQFF.

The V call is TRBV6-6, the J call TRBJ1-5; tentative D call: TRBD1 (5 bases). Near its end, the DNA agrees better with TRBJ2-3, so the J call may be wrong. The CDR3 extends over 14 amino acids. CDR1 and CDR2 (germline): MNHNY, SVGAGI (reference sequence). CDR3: CASTNRNSNQPQYF. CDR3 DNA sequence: TGTGCCAGCACCAACAGGAATAGCAATCAGCCCCAGTATTTT.

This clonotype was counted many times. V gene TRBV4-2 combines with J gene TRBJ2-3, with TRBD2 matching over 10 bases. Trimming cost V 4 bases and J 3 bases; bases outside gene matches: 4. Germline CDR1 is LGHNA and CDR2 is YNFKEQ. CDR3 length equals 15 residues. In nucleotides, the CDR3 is TGTGCCAGCAGCCTTCTAGCGGGGGTGACAGATACGCAGTATTTT. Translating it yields CASSLLAGVTDTQYF.

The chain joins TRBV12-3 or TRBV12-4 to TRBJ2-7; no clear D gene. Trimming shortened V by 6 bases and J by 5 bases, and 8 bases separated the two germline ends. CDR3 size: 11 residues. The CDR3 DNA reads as TGTGCCAGCAGGGACGCCCACGAGCAGTACTTC. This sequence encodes CASRDAHEQYF.

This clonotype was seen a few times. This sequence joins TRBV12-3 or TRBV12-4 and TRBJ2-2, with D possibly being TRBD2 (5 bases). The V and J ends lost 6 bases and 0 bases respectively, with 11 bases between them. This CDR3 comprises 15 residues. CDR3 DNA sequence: TGTGCCAGCAGGGATACCGGGGCGAACACCGGGGAGCTGTTTTTT. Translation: CASRDTGANTGELFF.

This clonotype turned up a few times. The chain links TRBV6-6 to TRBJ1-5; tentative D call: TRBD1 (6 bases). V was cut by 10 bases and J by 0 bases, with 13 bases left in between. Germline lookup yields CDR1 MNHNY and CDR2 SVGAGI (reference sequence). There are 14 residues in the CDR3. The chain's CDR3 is CATRGGSSNQPQHF. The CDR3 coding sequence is TGTGCCACCCGTGGGGGCTCTAGCAATCAGCCCCAGCATTTT.

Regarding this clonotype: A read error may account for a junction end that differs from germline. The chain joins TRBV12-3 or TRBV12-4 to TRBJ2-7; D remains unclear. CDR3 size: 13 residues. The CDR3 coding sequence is TGTGCCAGCAGTTTAGGTGGACCCTACCAGCAGTACTTC. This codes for CASSLGGPYQQYF.

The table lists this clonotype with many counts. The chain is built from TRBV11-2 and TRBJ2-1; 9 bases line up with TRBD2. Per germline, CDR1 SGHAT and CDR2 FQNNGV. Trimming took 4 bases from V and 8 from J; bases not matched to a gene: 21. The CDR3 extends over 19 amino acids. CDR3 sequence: CASSSPLLTSGPRMDEQFF. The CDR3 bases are TGTGCCAGCAGCTCGCCTTTACTGACTAGCGGACCAAGGATGGATGAGCAGTTCTTC.

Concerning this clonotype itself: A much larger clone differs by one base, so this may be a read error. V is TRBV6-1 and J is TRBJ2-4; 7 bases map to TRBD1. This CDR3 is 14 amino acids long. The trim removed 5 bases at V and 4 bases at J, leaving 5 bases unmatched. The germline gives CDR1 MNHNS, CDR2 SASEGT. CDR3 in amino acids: CASSCGGQKNIQYF. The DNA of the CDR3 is TGTGCCAGCAGTTGTGGGGGACAGAAAAACATTCAGTACTTC.

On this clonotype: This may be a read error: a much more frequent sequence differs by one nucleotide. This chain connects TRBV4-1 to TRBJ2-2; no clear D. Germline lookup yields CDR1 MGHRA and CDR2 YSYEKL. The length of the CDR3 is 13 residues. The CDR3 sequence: CANSQVKAGELFF. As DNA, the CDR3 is TGCGCCAACAGCCAAGTGAAGGCCGGGGAGCTGTTTTTT.

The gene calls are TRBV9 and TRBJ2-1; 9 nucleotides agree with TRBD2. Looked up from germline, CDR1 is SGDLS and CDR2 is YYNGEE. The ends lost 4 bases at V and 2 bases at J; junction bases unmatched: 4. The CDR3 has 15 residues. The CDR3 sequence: CASSPAGGTYNEQFF. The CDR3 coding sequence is TGTGCCAGCAGCCCCGCGGGGGGGACCTACAATGAGCAGTTCTTC. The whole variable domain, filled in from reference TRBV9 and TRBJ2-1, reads DSGVTQTPKHLITATGQRVTLRCSPRSGDLSVYWYQQSLDQGLQFLIQYYNGEERAKGNILERFSAQQFPDLHSELNLSSLELGDSALYFCASSPAGGTYNEQFFGPGTRLTVL.